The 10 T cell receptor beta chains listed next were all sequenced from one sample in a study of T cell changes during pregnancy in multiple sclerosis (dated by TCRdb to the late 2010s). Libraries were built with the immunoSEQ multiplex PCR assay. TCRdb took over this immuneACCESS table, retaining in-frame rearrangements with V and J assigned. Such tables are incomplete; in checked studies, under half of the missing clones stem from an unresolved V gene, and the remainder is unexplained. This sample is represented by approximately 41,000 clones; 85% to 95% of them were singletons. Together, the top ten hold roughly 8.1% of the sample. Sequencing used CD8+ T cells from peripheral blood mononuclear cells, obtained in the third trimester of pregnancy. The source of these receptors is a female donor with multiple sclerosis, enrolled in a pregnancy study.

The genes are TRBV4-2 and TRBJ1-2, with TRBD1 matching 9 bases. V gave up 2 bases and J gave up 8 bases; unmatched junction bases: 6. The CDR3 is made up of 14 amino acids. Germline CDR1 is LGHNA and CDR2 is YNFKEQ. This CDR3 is CASSQSRDREGYTF. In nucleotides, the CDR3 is TGTGCCAGCAGCCAATCCCGGGACAGGGAGGGCTACACCTTC.

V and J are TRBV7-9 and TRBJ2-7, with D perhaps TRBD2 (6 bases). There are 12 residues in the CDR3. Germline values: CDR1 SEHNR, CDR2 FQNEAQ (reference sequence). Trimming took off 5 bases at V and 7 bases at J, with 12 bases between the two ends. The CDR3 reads CASSRPGEEQYF. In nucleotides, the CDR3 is TGTGCCAGCAGCCGGCCGGGGGAAGAGCAGTACTTC.

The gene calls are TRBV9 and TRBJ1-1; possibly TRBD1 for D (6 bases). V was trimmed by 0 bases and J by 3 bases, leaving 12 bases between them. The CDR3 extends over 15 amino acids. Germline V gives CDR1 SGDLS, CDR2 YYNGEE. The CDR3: CASSVEGGLDTEAFF. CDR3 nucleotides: TGTGCCAGCAGCGTAGAGGGGGGGCTCGACACTGAAGCTTTCTTT.

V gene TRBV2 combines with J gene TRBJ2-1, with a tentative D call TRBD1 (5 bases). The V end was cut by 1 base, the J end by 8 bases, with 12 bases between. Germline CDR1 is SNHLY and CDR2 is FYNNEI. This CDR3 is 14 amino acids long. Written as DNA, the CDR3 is TGTGCCAGCAGTGAAGAACAGGTGATCGATGAGCAGTTCTTC. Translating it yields CASSEEQVIDEQFF.

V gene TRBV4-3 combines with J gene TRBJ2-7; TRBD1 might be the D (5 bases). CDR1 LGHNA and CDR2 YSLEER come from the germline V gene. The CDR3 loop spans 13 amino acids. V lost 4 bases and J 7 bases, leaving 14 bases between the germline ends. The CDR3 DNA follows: TGCGCCAGCAGCCGTCGCCCAGGGTTAGAGCAGTACTTC. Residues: CASSRRPGLEQYF.

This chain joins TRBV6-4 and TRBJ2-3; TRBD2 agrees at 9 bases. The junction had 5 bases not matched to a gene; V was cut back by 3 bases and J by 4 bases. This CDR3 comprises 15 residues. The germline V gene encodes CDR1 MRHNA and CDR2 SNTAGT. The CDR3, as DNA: TGTGCCAGCAGTGATGTAGCGGGAGTAGCAGATACGCAGTATTTT. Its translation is CASSDVAGVADTQYF.

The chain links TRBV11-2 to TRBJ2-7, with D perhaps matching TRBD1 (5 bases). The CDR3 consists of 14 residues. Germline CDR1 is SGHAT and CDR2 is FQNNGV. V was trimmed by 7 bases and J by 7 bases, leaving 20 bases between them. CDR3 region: CASNPGPWGWEQYF. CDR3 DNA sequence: TGTGCCAGCAACCCCGGGCCATGGGGCTGGGAGCAGTACTTC. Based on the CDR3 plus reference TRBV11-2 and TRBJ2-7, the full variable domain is EAGVAQSPRYKIIEKRQSVAFWCNPISGHATLYWYQQILGQGPKLLIQFQNNGVVDDSQLPKDRFSAERLKGVDSTLKIQPAKLEDSAVYLCASNPGPWGWEQYFGPGTRLTVT.

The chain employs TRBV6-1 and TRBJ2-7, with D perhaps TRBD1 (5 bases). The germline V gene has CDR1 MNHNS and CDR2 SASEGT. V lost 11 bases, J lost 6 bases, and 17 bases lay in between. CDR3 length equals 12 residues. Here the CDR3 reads CAGAPPGGEQYF. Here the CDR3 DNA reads TGTGCCGGGGCCCCGCCGGGCGGCGAGCAGTACTTC.

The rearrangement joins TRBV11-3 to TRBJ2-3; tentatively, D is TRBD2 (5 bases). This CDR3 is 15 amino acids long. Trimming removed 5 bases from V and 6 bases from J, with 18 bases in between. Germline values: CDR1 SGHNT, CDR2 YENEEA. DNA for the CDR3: TGTGCCAGCAGCGTCCGGGGAAACCCTCCGGATACGCAGTATTTT. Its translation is CASSVRGNPPDTQYF.

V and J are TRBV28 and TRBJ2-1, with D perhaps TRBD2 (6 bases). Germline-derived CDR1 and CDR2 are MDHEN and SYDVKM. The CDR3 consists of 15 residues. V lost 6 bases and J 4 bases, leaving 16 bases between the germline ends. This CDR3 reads CASSFELASYNEQFF. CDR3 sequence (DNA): TGTGCCAGCAGCTTCGAGCTAGCGAGTTACAATGAGCAGTTCTTC.